This is a list of T cell receptor beta chains from one sample in a study of blood T cells in healthy people across ages. TCRdb itself ran the 5' RACE reads through MiXCR, one entry per CDR3 protein. The repertoire holds around 500,000 distinct CDR3 sequences, with roughly a quarter as singletons. The same sample was also studied in work on T cells of mothers and their children.

Sequencing input: blood. These receptors were taken from a boy between 2 and 10 years old in good health. The CDR3 runs from the conserved cysteine through the conserved F or W. The D gene is left open where the match is weak. Only part of the rows carry a size: once, few, many, or a class if the clone is expanded.

>TRBJ2-6|-|few|TRBV5-8
TGTGCCAGCAGCTTTCCCCGGAGGGCCCACAGCTCTGGGGCCAACGTCCTGACTTTC
CASSFPRRAHSSGANVLTF
>TRBJ2-7|-|few|TRBV7-9
TGTGCCAGCTGCGGGGAGTCCTACGAGCAGTACTTC
CASCGESYEQYF
>TRBJ1-3|-|few|TRBV15
TGTGCCACCAGCAGAGATCCCTCCGACACCATATATTTT
CATSRDPSDTIYF
>TRBJ2-7|-|-|TRBV7-2
TGTGCCAGCAGCTTAGATGGGACATTCGAGCAGTACTTC
CASSLDGTFEQYF
>TRBJ2-2|-|-|TRBV4-1
TGCGCCAGCAGCCAAGTTGCACGGTTGGGTACCGGGGAGCTGTTTTTT
CASSQVARLGTGELFF
>TRBJ1-1|TRBD1|few|TRBV5-1
TGCGCCAGCAGCCCAGGGACAGGAGTGAACACTGAAGCTTTCTTT
CASSPGTGVNTEAFF
>TRBJ2-5|TRBD2|-|TRBV20-1
TGCAGTGCTCCGCCGGGAGGGTCGGAGACCCAGTACTTC
CSAPPGGSETQYF
>TRBJ2-5|TRBD2|few|TRBV3-1
TGTGCCAGCAGCCAAGATAGCGGGGGGACCCAAGAGACCCAGTACTTC
CASSQDSGGTQETQYF
>TRBJ1-1|-|few|TRBV29-1
TGCAGCGTTGAGGGCAGGGTGAACACTGAAGCTTTCTTT
CSVEGRVNTEAFF
>TRBJ2-4|-|few|TRBV7-2
TGTGCCAGCAGCTTAGGAGACACCTTCGCCAAAAACATTCAGTACTTC
CASSLGDTFAKNIQYF
>TRBJ1-2|-|-|TRBV5-1
TGCGCCAGCAGCTTGGCGTGGAGGGATGGCGGCTACACCTTC
CASSLAWRDGGYTF
>TRBJ2-4|-|-|TRBV20-1
TGCAGTGCTGATCCACCTTTGGGGGGCGCGGGGTACATTCAGTACTTC
CSADPPLGGAGYIQYF
>TRBJ2-1|-|-|TRBV29-1
TGCAGCGTATTCGAGGGTGGGGAGCAGTTCTTC
CSVFEGGEQFF
>TRBJ2-1|TRBD1|-|TRBV10-2
TGCGCCAGCTGGGACAGGGCCTCCTACAATGAGCAGTTCTTC
CASWDRASYNEQFF
>TRBJ2-3|TRBD2|few|TRBV6-2/TRBV6-3
TGTGCCAGCAGACTACTAGCGGGAGGGCCGGATACGCAGTATTTT
CASRLLAGGPDTQYF
>TRBJ1-1|TRBD1|few|TRBV20-1
TGCAGTGCTAGAGCCAGACAGGGATTGAACACTGAAGCTTTCTTT
CSARARQGLNTEAFF
>TRBJ1-2|-|-|TRBV29-1
TGCAGCGTTCGGGACACGGCTAACTATGGCTACACCTTC
CSVRDTANYGYTF
>TRBJ2-2|TRBD1|-|TRBV5-5
TGTGCCAGCAGCTTGGCTCCGGGACAGGTTTTGATCGGGGAGCTGTTTTTT
CASSLAPGQVLIGELFF
>TRBJ2-3|-|-|TRBV4-3
TGCGCCAGCAGCCAGGGTTGGGACACAGATACGCAGTATTTT
CASSQGWDTDTQYF
>TRBJ1-5|-|-|TRBV20-1
TGCAGTGCTAGGATCCCCGGGATCCCCCAGCATTTT
CSARIPGIPQHF
>TRBJ2-2|-|few|TRBV6-2/TRBV6-3
TGTGCCAGCAGTTCGACTAGGGTCTCAACCGGGGAGCTGTTTTTT
CASSSTRVSTGELFF
>TRBJ2-7|TRBD2|few|TRBV7-6
TGTGCCAGCAGCTTAAAAGCGGGAGGGTACGAGCAGTACTTC
CASSLKAGGYEQYF
>TRBJ1-5|TRBD1|few|TRBV6-2/TRBV6-3
TGTGCCAGCAACGACAGGGCATGGCAGCCCCAGCATTTT
CASNDRAWQPQHF
>TRBJ2-2|TRBD2|-|TRBV9
TGTGCCAGCAGCCCCTCGGCGGGAGGACCCGGGGAGCTGTTTTTT
CASSPSAGGPGELFF
>TRBJ1-2|-|few|TRBV5-1
TGCGCCAGCAGCCTACCCGGACCAATCTATGGCTACACCTTC
CASSLPGPIYGYTF
>TRBJ2-4|TRBD1|-|TRBV24-1
TGTGCCACCAGTGACCTGCTGGACAGGGCCAAAAACATTCAGTACTTC
CATSDLLDRAKNIQYF
>TRBJ2-5|TRBD2|few|TRBV6-9
TGTGCCAGCAGTTATTCGCAATTTGGGACTAGGGGTACGGAGACCCAGTACTTC
CASSYSQFGTRGTETQYF
>TRBJ2-1|TRBD1|few|TRBV6-5
TGTGCCAGCAGGTGGGGACAGGGACGGTACAATGAGCAGTTCTTC
CASRWGQGRYNEQFF
>TRBJ2-7|-|-|TRBV29-1
TGCAGCGTTGTAGTGGGCTACGAGCAGTACTTC
CSVVVGYEQYF
>TRBJ1-4|-|-|TRBV7-9
TGTGCCAGCAGCGCGGGAAATAACCTGTTTTTT
CASSAGNNLFF
>TRBJ2-1|TRBD1|many|TRBV6-1
TGTGCCAGCACCGGGACAGATTTGAATGAGCAGTTCTTC
CASTGTDLNEQFF
>TRBJ2-2|-|few|TRBV21-1
TGTGCCAGCGACTCGGCGGGGGTGGATTCCGGGGAGCTGTTTTTT
CASDSAGVDSGELFF
>TRBJ2-5|TRBD2|-|TRBV4-2
TGTGCCAGCAGCCAGGGACTAGTTGGCCAAGAGACCCAGTACTTC
CASSQGLVGQETQYF
>TRBJ2-1|TRBD2|-|TRBV6-5
TGTGCCAGCAGTTACTGGCTAGCGGGCTCAGGGTACAATGAGCAGTTCTTC
CASSYWLAGSGYNEQFF
>TRBJ1-1|-|-|TRBV12-3/TRBV12-4
TGTGCCAGCAGTCCCTCGACCGGTGAGTGGGGCACTGAAGCTTTCTTT
CASSPSTGEWGTEAFF
>TRBJ2-4|TRBD1|few|TRBV20-1
TGCAGTGCTACCCCCGGGACAGGGAATTACAAAAACATTCAGTACTTC
CSATPGTGNYKNIQYF
>TRBJ2-1|TRBD2|-|TRBV3-1
TGTGCCAGCAGCTTTTACACCCCGTCTAGCGGGAGGGCCTGGCATGAGCAGTTCTTC
CASSFYTPSSGRAWHEQFF
>TRBJ1-2|-|-|TRBV20-1
TGCAGTGCTAGGGGACACCGAGCTAACTATGGCTACACCTTC
CSARGHRANYGYTF
>TRBJ2-7|TRBD2|-|TRBV20-1
TGCAGTGCTAGTTTCGGACTAGCGGGAACCGAGCAGTACTTC
CSASFGLAGTEQYF
>TRBJ2-1|-|-|TRBV9
TGTGCCAGCAGCGTAGGGAGGGATGAGCAGTTCTTC
CASSVGRDEQFF
>TRBJ2-4|TRBD1|-|TRBV20-1
TGCAGTGCTACGGGACAGACAGCCAAAAACATTCAGTACTTC
CSATGQTAKNIQYF
>TRBJ2-2|-|few|TRBV12-3/TRBV12-4
TGTGCCAGCAGGCGGTCGACAGCGAACACCGGGGAGCTGTTTTTT
CASRRSTANTGELFF
>TRBJ2-1|-|once|TRBV27
TGTGCCAGCAGTTTATCGACGCGGTACAATGAGCAGTTCTTC
CASSLSTRYNEQFF
>TRBJ2-3|-|-|TRBV20-1
TGCAGTGCTAGAGATAGGGGTGGCCTCACAGATACGCAGTATTTT
CSARDRGGLTDTQYF
>TRBJ1-2|TRBD1|-|TRBV7-2
TGTGCCAGCAGCATAGGACAGGCTGCTAACTATGGCTACACCTTC
CASSIGQAANYGYTF
>TRBJ2-7|TRBD2|-|TRBV5-1
TGCGCCAGCAGCCCAACCAGCGGGAGGGATATCTACGAGCAGTACTTC
CASSPTSGRDIYEQYF
>TRBJ2-7|TRBD1|few|TRBV20-1
TGCAGTGCTAGAGGGGACAGGCGTAGCTCCTACGAGCAGTACTTC
CSARGDRRSSYEQYF